The entry that follows covers one T cell receptor (beta chain) sequence. What it recognizes is unknown. The data were taken from a study of CD8+ T cells in alopecia areata. The overall study: For the treated group, dosing was oral tofacitinib at 5 to 10 mg twice daily. Study-level results: Affected scalp, especially in alopecia totalis/universalis, had a higher clonality than normal scalp did. Normal skin contains resident alphabeta T cells, and these are also sequenced in scalp samples.

cDNA prepared by RNA extraction and subsequent reverse transcription served as the template for sequencing. TCRdb keeps only in-frame clones here, not all; method: immunoSEQ multiplex PCR. The table shows more than 200,000 clones, with around 67% occurring only once. Peripheral blood and lesional scalp punch biopsies came from alopecia areata patients. CDR1 and CDR2 (germline): SNHLY, FYNNEI. V dropped 7 bases and J dropped 5 bases, with 17 bases sitting between them. The CDR3 runs 15 residues. V usage is TRBV2 and J usage is TRBJ2-2, with D perhaps TRBD1 or TRBD2 (5 bases each). The sequence was obtained from a human donor with alopecia areata. The source material was CD4+ T cells sorted from blood, sampled at week 0. CDR3 protein: CASTPQAGTTGELFF. In nucleotides, the CDR3 is TGTGCCAGCACCCCCCAGGCAGGGACGACCGGGGAGCTGTTTTTT.